These 14 T cell receptor beta chains were sequenced from one sample in a study of identical twins. From the 5' RACE reads, TCRdb called clonotypes with MiXCR, one entry per CDR3 protein. The sample includes around 1.7 million distinct CDR3 sequences, roughly a third of them seen just once. The sequencing input was cord blood. The source is a newborn girl in good health.

This clonotype came up a few times. The rearrangement links TRBV7-9 to TRBJ2-7; 7 bases agree with TRBD2. Germline V gene data show CDR1 as SEHNR and CDR2 as FQNEAQ (reference sequence). The V gene end was trimmed by 2 bases and the J gene end by 7 bases; junction bases not matched to a gene: 8. The CDR3 is 14 residues long. CDR3 sequence reads: CASSLTLAVGEQYF. The DNA of the CDR3 is TGTGCCAGCAGCTTAACTCTAGCGGTGGGAGAGCAGTACTTC.

This clonotype was counted many times. The chain employs TRBV3-1 and TRBJ2-7; 10 bases are a match to TRBD2. The CDR3 is made up of 15 amino acids. Trimming at V came to 1 base and at J to 3 bases, leaving 3 bases not matched to a gene. Germline CDR1 LGHDT, CDR2 YNNKEL (reference sequence). The CDR3: CASSQVLAGGYEQYF. The CDR3 bases are TGTGCCAGCAGCCAAGTCTTAGCGGGGGGCTACGAGCAGTACTTC.

This clonotype appeared a few times. The J gene is TRBJ1-1, the V gene TRBV4-2; D remains unclear. Trimming removed 0 bases from V and 5 bases from J, with 22 bases in between. This CDR3 has 18 residues. Per the germline V gene, CDR1 is LGHNA and CDR2 is YNFKEQ. The CDR3 region has the DNA TGTGCCAGCAGCCAAGATAATTCTCGGGGAGGGAGGCTAACTGAAGCTTTCTTT. It is translated as CASSQDNSRGGRLTEAFF.

Concerning this clonotype itself: One end of the junction varies from germline; a read error may be responsible. This chain uses TRBV29-1 with TRBJ1-1; D possibly corresponds to TRBD1 (6 bases). Germline V gives CDR1 SQVTM, CDR2 ANQGSEA. CDR3 length equals 12 residues. The CDR3 loop reads CSVAGAGTGAFF. CDR3 bases: TGCAGCGTTGCGGGGGCGGGCACTGGAGCTTTCTTT.

This clonotype was counted a few times. The chain has TRBV11-2 and TRBJ2-1; 11 bases are a match to TRBD1. The CDR3 is 15 residues long. V lost 5 bases and J lost 6; bases outside the gene matches: 6. Germline-derived CDR1 and CDR2 are SGHAT and FQNNGV. CDR3 in DNA: TGTGCCAGCAGCCTGGACAGGGGGCATGTCAATGAGCAGTTCTTC. Protein sequence: CASSLDRGHVNEQFF.

This clonotype was seen ten or more times. The chain is built from TRBV12-3 or TRBV12-4 and TRBJ2-5, with TRBD2 matching over 8 bases. V dropped 4 bases and J dropped 4; count of bases not matched to a gene: 11. The CDR3 spans 16 residues. The CDR3 DNA sequence: TGTGCCAGCAGTTCAAGGACTAGCAGTACGAGAGAGACCCAGTACTTC. Amino acid sequence: CASSSRTSSTRETQYF.

V and J are TRBV20-1 and TRBJ2-5; 12 bases fit TRBD2. The germline V gene encodes CDR1 DFQATT and CDR2 SNEGSKA (reference sequence). V was pared by 3 bases and J by 11 bases, with 7 bases of the junction left unmatched. CDR3 size: 13 residues. The CDR3 DNA sequence: TGCAGTGCTAGGACTAGCGGGGGCAATGAGCAGTACTTC. Translation: CSARTSGGNEQYF.

A few counts support this clonotype. The V and J genes are TRBV27 and TRBJ2-7; 7 bases agree with TRBD2. CDR3 size: 16 residues. Trimming took 3 bases from V and 2 from J; bases not matched to a gene: 10. Per germline, CDR1 MNHEY and CDR2 SMNVEV (reference sequence). The CDR3 loop is CASSFSAGEVAYEQYF. The CDR3 DNA reads as TGTGCCAGCAGTTTTTCCGCGGGAGAAGTCGCCTACGAGCAGTACTTC.

With regard to this clonotype: Given a much more abundant clone one base away, this may be a read error. V usage is TRBV9 and J usage is TRBJ2-5; D is possibly TRBD1 or TRBD2 (5 bases each). Germline CDR1 and CDR2: SGDLS and YYNGEE. Trimming pared 7 bases from V and 7 bases from J, leaving 17 bases between. This CDR3 is 13 amino acids long. The CDR3 DNA follows: TGTGCCAGCTGTAGATCAGGGAGAGGGACCCAGTACTTC. This encodes CASCRSGRGTQYF.

This clonotype turned up a few times. The chain combines TRBV7-2 with TRBJ2-3; 12 bases are a match to TRBD2. The CDR3 runs to 18 residues. The junction had 9 bases not matched to a gene; V was cut back by 5 bases and J by 0 bases. Per the germline V gene, CDR1 is SGHTA and CDR2 is FQGNSA. This CDR3 is CASSIHRTSGISTDTQYF. Here the CDR3 DNA reads TGTGCCAGCAGCATCCATCGGACTAGCGGGATAAGCACAGATACGCAGTATTTT.

This clonotype was counted between two and nine times. The V call is TRBV4-1, the J call TRBJ1-6, with D hard to call. The germline V gene encodes CDR1 MGHRA and CDR2 YSYEKL. The CDR3 loop spans 18 amino acids. Between the trimmed V and J ends, which lost 1 base and 5 bases, there was a span of 18 bases. CDR3 residues: CASSQGAAVSKNNSPLHF. The CDR3 coding sequence is TGCGCCAGCAGCCAAGGGGCAGCGGTCTCAAAGAATAATTCACCCCTCCACTTT.

This sequence joins TRBV29-1 and TRBJ2-5, with D tentatively TRBD2 (6 bases). Trimming removed 3 bases from V and 2 bases from J, with 13 bases in between. CDR1 and CDR2 from the germline V gene are SQVTM and ANQGSEA. The CDR3 is 14 residues long. The CDR3 DNA follows: TGCAGCGTTGAGGGGGACTGGGAGCAAGAGACCCAGTACTTC. As protein: CSVEGDWEQETQYF.

The chain is built from TRBV28 and TRBJ1-5; 9 bases map to TRBD1. The V gene end was trimmed by 5 bases and the J gene end by 1 base; junction bases not matched to a gene: 9. The CDR3 totals 17 residues. CDR1 is MDHEN and CDR2 is SYDVKM in the germline V gene. CDR3 DNA sequence: TGTGCCAGCAGTACCCGGACAGGGGCGATGAGCAATCAGCCCCAGCATTTT. Its translation is CASSTRTGAMSNQPQHF.

In this sample, this clonotype turned up a few times. V gene TRBV2 combines with J gene TRBJ1-2, with D unclear. The CDR3 is made up of 14 amino acids. Germline lookup yields CDR1 SNHLY and CDR2 FYNNEI. The V end lost 4 bases, the J end lost 4 bases, and 13 bases lay between the germline ends. The CDR3 loop is CASSVASEIYGYTF. DNA of the CDR3: TGTGCCAGCAGTGTGGCCAGCGAGATCTATGGCTACACCTTC.